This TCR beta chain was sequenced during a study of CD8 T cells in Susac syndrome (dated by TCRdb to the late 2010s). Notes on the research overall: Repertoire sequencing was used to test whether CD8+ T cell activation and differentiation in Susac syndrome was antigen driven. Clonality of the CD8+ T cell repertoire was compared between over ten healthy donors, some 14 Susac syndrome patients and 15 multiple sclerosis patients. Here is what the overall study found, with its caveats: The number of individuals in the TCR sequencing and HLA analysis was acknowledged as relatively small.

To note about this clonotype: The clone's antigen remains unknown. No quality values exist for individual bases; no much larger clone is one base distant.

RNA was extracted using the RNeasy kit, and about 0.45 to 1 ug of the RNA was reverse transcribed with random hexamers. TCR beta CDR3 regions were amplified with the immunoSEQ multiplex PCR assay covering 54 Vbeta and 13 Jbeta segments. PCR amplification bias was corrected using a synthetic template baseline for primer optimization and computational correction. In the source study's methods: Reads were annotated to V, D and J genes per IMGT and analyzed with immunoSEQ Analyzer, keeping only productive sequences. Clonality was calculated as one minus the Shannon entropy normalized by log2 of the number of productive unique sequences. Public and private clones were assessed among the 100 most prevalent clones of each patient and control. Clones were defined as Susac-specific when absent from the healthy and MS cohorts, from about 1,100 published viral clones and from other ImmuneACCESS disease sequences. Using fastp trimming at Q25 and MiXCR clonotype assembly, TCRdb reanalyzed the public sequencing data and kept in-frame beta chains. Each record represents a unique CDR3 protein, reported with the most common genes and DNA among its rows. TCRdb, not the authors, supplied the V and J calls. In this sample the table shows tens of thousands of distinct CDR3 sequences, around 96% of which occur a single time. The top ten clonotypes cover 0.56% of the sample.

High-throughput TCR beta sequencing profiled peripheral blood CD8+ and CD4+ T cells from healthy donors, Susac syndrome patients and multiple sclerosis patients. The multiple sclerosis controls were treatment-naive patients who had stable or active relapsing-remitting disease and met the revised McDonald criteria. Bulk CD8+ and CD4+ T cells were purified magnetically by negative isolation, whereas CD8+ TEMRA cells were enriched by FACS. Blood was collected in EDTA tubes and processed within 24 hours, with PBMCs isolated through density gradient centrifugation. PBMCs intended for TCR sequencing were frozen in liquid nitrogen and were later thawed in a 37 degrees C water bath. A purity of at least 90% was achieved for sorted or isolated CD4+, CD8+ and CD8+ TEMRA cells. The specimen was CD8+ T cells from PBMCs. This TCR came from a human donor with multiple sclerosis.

In nucleotides, the sequence is TGCGCCAGCAGCCTAGAAGGGGGCCTAGCAGATACGCAGTATTTT. This gives the protein CASSLEGGLADTQYF. The sequence is built from TRBV5-1 and TRBJ2-3, and 7 junctional nucleotides match TRBD1. The CDR3 runs 15 residues from the cysteine to the phenylalanine. CDR3 DNA only is kept here, 45 bases in frame from base 1. V is cut back by 4 bases and J by 4 bases, with 9 bases in the junction unmatched. From the germline V gene, CDR1 is SGHRS and CDR2 is YFSETQ. The CDR3, completed at both ends by the reference TRBV5-1 and TRBJ2-3 genes, gives the full variable domain KAGVTQTPRYLIKTRGQQVTLSCSPISGHRSVSWYQQTPGQGLQFLFEYFSETQRNKGNFPGRFSGRQFSNSRSEMNVSTLELGDSALYLCASSLEGGLADTQYFGPGTRLTVL.